These 2 T cell receptor beta chains were all obtained from the same sample, sequenced in a study of shared T cell receptors in the human thymus. Libraries were prepared by immunoSEQ multiplex PCR; TCRdb keeps only in-frame clonotypes and omits some of them. The table includes about 380,000 clones, 85% to 95% detected once. Sequenced material: thymocytes. The receptors stem from a human donor.

The rearrangement uses TRBV27 and TRBJ2-7, with 11 bases matching TRBD1. Germline CDR1 MNHEY, CDR2 SMNVEV (reference sequence). The CDR3 is 13 residues long. The ends lost 4 bases at V and 5 bases at J; junction bases unmatched: 1. The CDR3 coding sequence is TGTGCCAGCAGTTCGGGACAGGGGGACGAGCAGTACTTC. Amino acid sequence: CASSSGQGDEQYF.

V is TRBV9 and J is TRBJ1-3, with TRBD1 matching 7 bases. The CDR3 has 16 amino acids. Losses at the gene ends were 0 bases for V and 3 bases for J; bases not matched to a gene: 6. Germline V CDR1 and CDR2: SGDLS, YYNGEE. The CDR3 DNA reads as TGTGCCAGCAGCGTAGATGGCAGGGGGATTGGAAACACCATATATTTT. It yields the protein CASSVDGRGIGNTIYF. Drawing the rest from reference TRBV9 and TRBJ1-3, the complete variable domain is DSGVTQTPKHLITATGQRVTLRCSPRSGDLSVYWYQQSLDQGLQFLIQYYNGEERAKGNILERFSAQQFPDLHSELNLSSLELGDSALYFCASSVDGRGIGNTIYFGEGSWLTVV.